What follows is one T cell receptor beta chain and its context. CDR3 length: 12 residues. Germline V lookup: CDR1 KGHDR, CDR2 SFDVKD. Trimming took off 5 bases at V and 9 bases at J, with 10 bases between the two ends. The data derive from a study of blood T cell repertoires in COVID-19. At the level of the study: The samples span acute and convalescent COVID-19 from the United States, Italy and Spain.

Source study methods: Amplified reference gene primers provided the basis for estimating nucleated cell counts. Libraries were prepared by immunoSEQ multiplex PCR; TCRdb keeps only in-frame clonotypes and omits some of them. V and J calls and clone size are copied from that table; D and trimming were computed from the DNA. The profile covers under 300,000 clones, with over 75% appearing a single time and about 2.2% taken by the ten largest. Everyone who took part was 18 to 89 years old, and they came from about two dozen US areas. Cohorts were determined from participant-reported clinical history. The sample consisted of PBMCs or T cells enriched from blood (not recorded which). The receptor was derived from a woman aged 18-29 years who had recovered from COVID-19. The rearrangement links TRBV24-1 to TRBJ2-1; D is possibly TRBD2 (5 bases). The DNA for the CDR3 is TGTGCCACCAGTGCCCCTGAGGGTGAGCAGTTCTTC. This gives the protein CATSAPEGEQFF.